Listed below are T cell receptor beta chains from one sample, sequenced in a study of cytomegalovirus exposure and HLA in healthy donors. Generated by immunoSEQ multiplex PCR, the TCRdb table keeps only in-frame clones and is missing some. The data hold approximately 160,000 clones, with roughly four fifths observed a single time. Sample: PBMCs. Source of these receptors: a middle-aged man in good health and CMV-seronegative. The CDR3 runs from the conserved cysteine through the conserved F or W. A D gene is named only where the DNA matches it firmly. The size field is filled for only some rows; it gives once, few, many or a size class.

>-|TRBD1|TRBV27|TRBJ1-2
CASSSRGNYGYTF
TGTGCCAGCAGTTCCAGGGGGAATTATGGCTACACCTTC
>-|TRBD1|TRBV2|TRBJ1-4
CASSDSWTGATTNEKLFF
TGTGCCAGCAGTGACTCCTGGACAGGGGCGACAACTAATGAAAAACTGTTTTTT
>-|-|TRBV9|TRBJ2-2
CASSTQLATGELFF
TGTGCCAGCAGCACCCAGTTGGCCACCGGGGAGCTGTTTTTT
>-|TRBD1|TRBV28|TRBJ1-4
CASSSRQGRDNEKLFF
TGTGCCAGCAGTTCCCGACAGGGGCGCGATAATGAAAAACTGTTTTTT
>-|TRBD1|TRBV4-1|TRBJ2-2
CASSRGRDRGATGELFF
TGCGCCAGCAGCCGAGGACGGGACAGGGGGGCCACCGGGGAGCTGTTTTTT
>-|-|TRBV27|TRBJ1-6
CASSPDSYSSYNSPLHF
TGTGCCAGCAGTCCTGACAGTTATAGCTCCTATAATTCACCCCTCCACTTT
>once|TRBD2|TRBV12-5|TRBJ2-1
CASGLVEGTSAYNEQFF
TGTGCTAGTGGTTTGGTAGAAGGGACTAGCGCGTACAATGAGCAGTTCTTC
>-|-|TRBV5-1|TRBJ2-5
CASSSRTQETQYF
TGCGCCAGCAGCTCGAGAACCCAAGAGACCCAGTACTTC
>-|-|TRBV11-1|TRBJ2-7
CASSLRTESSYEQYF
TGTGCCAGCAGCTTGCGAACAGAAAGCTCCTACGAGCAGTACTTC
>once|-|TRBV2|TRBJ1-1
CASSEVREGTEAFF
TGTGCCAGCAGTGAGGTCAGGGAAGGCACTGAAGCTTTCTTT
>-|-|TRBV19|TRBJ1-4
CASSTSGTTGEKLFF
TGTGCCAGTAGTACCTCAGGCACCACGGGGGAAAAACTGTTTTTT
>-|TRBD2|TRBV7-9|TRBJ2-5
CASSLGGLAGEGETQYF
TGTGCCAGCAGCTTAGGGGGACTAGCGGGAGAGGGAGAGACCCAGTACTTC
>-|-|TRBV21-1|TRBJ2-7
CASSLRTSGRAGAYEQYF
TGTGCCAGCAGCTTACGGACTAGCGGGAGGGCCGGAGCTTACGAGCAGTACTTC
>-|-|TRBV7-3|TRBJ2-6
CASSSSWANGLTF
TGTGCCAGCAGCTCCTCCTGGGCCAACGGCCTGACTTTC
>-|-|TRBV29-1|TRBJ1-5
CSARFRGSNQPQHF
TGCAGCGCCCGATTTCGGGGTAGCAATCAGCCCCAGCATTTT
>once|-|TRBV7-3|TRBJ2-1
CASSLEGSYNEQFF
TGTGCCAGCAGCTTAGAGGGCTCCTACAATGAGCAGTTCTTC
>-|-|TRBV28|TRBJ2-1
CASSLAGGGNEQFF
TGTGCCAGCAGTTTAGCAGGGGGAGGCAATGAGCAGTTCTTC
>few|TRBD1|TRBV6-6|TRBJ1-3
CASSTGTGGSGNTIYF
TGTGCCAGCAGTACCGGGACAGGGGGTTCTGGAAACACCATATATTTT
>few|TRBD1|TRBV18|TRBJ2-7
CASSPNRGAMDEQYF
TGTGCCAGCTCCCCTAACAGGGGAGCCATGGACGAGCAGTACTTC
>-|-|TRBV2|TRBJ2-3
CASSVDYSDTQYF
TGTGCCAGCAGTGTGGACTATTCAGATACGCAGTATTTT
>-|TRBD1|TRBV11-2|TRBJ1-3
CASSSGTAGNTIYF
TGTGCCAGCAGCTCCGGGACAGCGGGAAACACCATATATTTT
>-|TRBD2|TRBV4-2|TRBJ2-3
CASSQPGLAGGSDTQYF
TGTGCCAGCAGCCAACCCGGACTAGCGGGAGGATCGGATACGCAGTATTTT
>-|-|TRBV25-1|TRBJ2-5
CASSEWGDETQYF
TGTGCCAGCAGTGAATGGGGGGATGAGACCCAGTACTTC
>-|-|TRBV30|TRBJ2-7
CAWSVGYEQYF
TGTGCCTGGAGTGTCGGGTACGAGCAGTACTTC